The present TCR beta chain was sequenced within a study of blood T cell repertoires in COVID-19. Study summary: Italy, Spain and the United States were the sources of the convalescent and acute COVID-19 samples. Nucleic acid was either cDNA or gDNA, and it came from T cells, B-cell-depleted T cells, or PBMCs.

Original analysis: Amplified reference gene primers provided the basis for estimating nucleated cell counts. Clones were read by immunoSEQ multiplex PCR, and TCRdb kept only the in-frame ones, dropping some. For V, J and clone size, that table is used; D and trimming come from the DNA. The profile shows under 250,000 clones, roughly 86% of them singletons. The sequenced sample was peripheral blood. The receptor was isolated from an elderly woman with COVID-19, enrolled during active disease.

CDR3 residues: CASSSGTGEVQETQYF. CDR3 nucleotides: TGTGCCAGCAGCTCCGGGACAGGGGAGGTCCAAGAGACCCAGTACTTC. The chain links TRBV11-3 to TRBJ2-5; 10 nucleotides align to TRBD1. CDR1 SGHNT and CDR2 YENEEA come from the germline V gene. The CDR3 extends over 16 amino acids. V lost 4 bases to trimming and J lost 1 base; unmatched junction nucleotides: 6.